Listed below are T cell receptor beta chains from one sample, sequenced in a study of shared clonotypes between healthy human individuals. The method was immunoSEQ multiplex PCR; TCRdb's version includes in-frame clones alone and lacks a portion of them. The table records approximately 980,000 clones, about 80% of them present only once. The specimen sequenced was memory CD4+ T cells sorted from blood. These receptors were collected from a man between 18 and 29 years old in good health. CDR3s include the opening cysteine and the closing phenylalanine or tryptophan. The order of the fields is D gene, V gene, J gene, clone size, CDR3 DNA, CDR3 protein. The D gene is left open where the match is weak. Size is omitted from some rows. Given values are once, few, many or a class for expanded clones.

d_gene: TRBD1; v_gene: TRBV7-9; j_gene: TRBJ2-7; abundance: many; CDR3nt: TGTGCCAGCAGCTTAGGAGGACAGGGGTCCCACGAGCAGTACTTC; CDR3aa: CASSLGGQGSHEQYF
d_gene: TRBD1; v_gene: TRBV5-1; j_gene: TRBJ2-1; abundance: .; CDR3nt: TGCGCCAGCAGCGAACTAGACAGGGGCCGGGTTGTCTTC; CDR3aa: CASSELDRGRVVF
d_gene: .; v_gene: TRBV18; j_gene: TRBJ1-4; abundance: once; CDR3nt: TGTGCCAGCTCACAGACAGTCGGGAATGAAAAACTGTTTTTT; CDR3aa: CASSQTVGNEKLFF
d_gene: TRBD2; v_gene: TRBV7-9; j_gene: TRBJ2-7; abundance: .; CDR3nt: TGTGCCAGCAGCTTAGAGGGACTAGCGGCTAGGGAGCAGTACTTC; CDR3aa: CASSLEGLAAREQYF
d_gene: .; v_gene: TRBV27; j_gene: TRBJ1-6; abundance: .; CDR3nt: TGTGCCAGCAGTTTACTGGGGGGGGGTTCACCCCTCCACTTT; CDR3aa: CASSLLGGGSPLHF
d_gene: TRBD2; v_gene: TRBV25-1; j_gene: TRBJ2-7; abundance: few; CDR3nt: TGTGCCAGCAGTGCTTGGGCTAGCGGCTACGAGCAGTACTTC; CDR3aa: CASSAWASGYEQYF
d_gene: .; v_gene: TRBV2; j_gene: TRBJ2-1; abundance: .; CDR3nt: TGTGCCAGCAGGGGGACTGGAACTTACAATGAGCAGTTCTTC; CDR3aa: CASRGTGTYNEQFF
d_gene: .; v_gene: TRBV14; j_gene: TRBJ1-3; abundance: .; CDR3nt: TGTGCCAGCAGCCAAGATGATTTCTCTGGAAACACCATATATTTT; CDR3aa: CASSQDDFSGNTIYF
d_gene: TRBD2; v_gene: TRBV9; j_gene: TRBJ2-7; abundance: .; CDR3nt: TGTGCCAGCAGCGTAAACCCTAGCGGGGGTTACGAGCAGTACTTC; CDR3aa: CASSVNPSGGYEQYF
d_gene: TRBD1; v_gene: TRBV9; j_gene: TRBJ1-3; abundance: once; CDR3nt: TGTGCCAGCAGCCAAACAGGGGCGGACGGAAACACCATATATTTT; CDR3aa: CASSQTGADGNTIYF
d_gene: TRBD1; v_gene: TRBV19; j_gene: TRBJ1-1; abundance: .; CDR3nt: TGTGCCAGTACCACCGGGACAGGGACTTTCTTT; CDR3aa: CASTTGTGTFF
d_gene: TRBD2; v_gene: TRBV5-1; j_gene: TRBJ2-5; abundance: .; CDR3nt: TGCGCCAGCAGCTTGAGTAGCGGGAGGGTGGAGACCCAGTACTTC; CDR3aa: CASSLSSGRVETQYF
d_gene: .; v_gene: TRBV21-1; j_gene: TRBJ2-1; abundance: once; CDR3nt: TGTGCCCCCGGGACTAGCGGGAGGGCCCGGGAACACAATGAGCAGTTCTTC; CDR3aa: CAPGTSGRAREHNEQFF
d_gene: TRBD2; v_gene: TRBV7-2; j_gene: TRBJ2-7; abundance: few; CDR3nt: TGTGCCAGCAGCTCGAGGACTAGCCCCTCCTACGAGCAGTACTTC; CDR3aa: CASSSRTSPSYEQYF
d_gene: TRBD1; v_gene: TRBV27; j_gene: TRBJ1-1; abundance: .; CDR3nt: TGTGCCACTTCGGGGACAGGGTCTTTCGCTGAAGCTTTCTTT; CDR3aa: CATSGTGSFAEAFF
d_gene: TRBD2; v_gene: TRBV10-3; j_gene: TRBJ2-7; abundance: .; CDR3nt: TGTGCCATCAGCCCGGGACAAGCCTCTAGCGGGAGCCGCTACGAGCAGTACTTC; CDR3aa: CAISPGQASSGSRYEQYF
d_gene: TRBD1; v_gene: TRBV27; j_gene: TRBJ2-7; abundance: once; CDR3nt: TGTGCCAGCAGCTTCGTGGACAGGGCTACCAAGCAGTACTTC; CDR3aa: CASSFVDRATKQYF
d_gene: .; v_gene: TRBV28; j_gene: TRBJ2-6; abundance: .; CDR3nt: TGTGCCAGCGGATACAGGGTAGGCCGTTCTGGGGCCAACGTCCTGACTTTC; CDR3aa: CASGYRVGRSGANVLTF
d_gene: TRBD1; v_gene: TRBV5-4; j_gene: TRBJ1-3; abundance: .; CDR3nt: TGTGCCAGCAGCCCGGACAGGGCTGGAAACACCATATATTTT; CDR3aa: CASSPDRAGNTIYF
d_gene: .; v_gene: TRBV28; j_gene: TRBJ2-3; abundance: few; CDR3nt: TGTGCCAGCAGTTTCGGGGACATACAGATAATCACAGATACGCAGTATTTT; CDR3aa: CASSFGDIQIITDTQYF
d_gene: .; v_gene: TRBV19; j_gene: TRBJ1-6; abundance: .; CDR3nt: TGTGCCAGTACCCCCCGACGGACGGCGAGTAATTCACCCCTCCACTTT; CDR3aa: CASTPRRTASNSPLHF
d_gene: .; v_gene: TRBV7-9; j_gene: TRBJ2-4; abundance: .; CDR3nt: TGTGCCAGCAGCTACGGACAGAAAAACATTCAGTACTTC; CDR3aa: CASSYGQKNIQYF
d_gene: .; v_gene: TRBV18; j_gene: TRBJ2-7; abundance: .; CDR3nt: TGTGCCAGCTCACCACCCCGGACAGAGAGGAACGAGCAGTACTTC; CDR3aa: CASSPPRTERNEQYF
d_gene: TRBD1; v_gene: TRBV14; j_gene: TRBJ1-1; abundance: .; CDR3nt: TGTGCCAGCAGGCCCCCGGGACAGGGGGCCTACACTGAAGCTTTCTTT; CDR3aa: CASRPPGQGAYTEAFF
d_gene: TRBD2; v_gene: TRBV28; j_gene: TRBJ2-7; abundance: .; CDR3nt: TGTGCCAGCAGGGCCGGGACTAGCAGGCACGAGCAGTACTTC; CDR3aa: CASRAGTSRHEQYF
d_gene: .; v_gene: TRBV2; j_gene: TRBJ2-2; abundance: .; CDR3nt: TGTGCCAGCAGGGACAACGCCGGGGAGCTGTTTTTT; CDR3aa: CASRDNAGELFF
d_gene: TRBD2; v_gene: TRBV6-5; j_gene: TRBJ2-5; abundance: .; CDR3nt: TGTGCCAGCAGTTATCTAGCGGGGGGTCAAGAGACCCAGTACTTC; CDR3aa: CASSYLAGGQETQYF
d_gene: TRBD1; v_gene: TRBV28; j_gene: TRBJ1-4; abundance: .; CDR3nt: TGTGCCAGCAGTTTAGGTGGGACAGGGGATGAAAAACTGTTTTTT; CDR3aa: CASSLGGTGDEKLFF
d_gene: .; v_gene: TRBV18; j_gene: TRBJ2-7; abundance: .; CDR3nt: TGTGCCAGCTCACCCCAGGGGAACGAGCAGTACTTC; CDR3aa: CASSPQGNEQYF
d_gene: TRBD1; v_gene: TRBV27; j_gene: TRBJ2-7; abundance: .; CDR3nt: TGTGCCAGTAGGGGAATTGGGACAGGCTACGAGCAGTACTTC; CDR3aa: CASRGIGTGYEQYF
d_gene: .; v_gene: TRBV6-6; j_gene: TRBJ1-1; abundance: .; CDR3nt: TGTGCCAGCACCTCCGTGGGGTCTGAAGCTTTCTTT; CDR3aa: CASTSVGSEAFF
d_gene: .; v_gene: TRBV7-9; j_gene: TRBJ2-7; abundance: .; CDR3nt: TGTGCCAGCAGCCAACAGATCTACGAGCAGTACTTC; CDR3aa: CASSQQIYEQYF
d_gene: .; v_gene: TRBV10-3; j_gene: TRBJ2-7; abundance: .; CDR3nt: TGTGCCATCAGTGCTTTTGCTTCTACCTACGAGCAGTACTTC; CDR3aa: CAISAFASTYEQYF
d_gene: .; v_gene: TRBV4-1; j_gene: TRBJ1-4; abundance: .; CDR3nt: TGCGCCAGCAGCCAAGAGTTACGTGCAACTAATGAAAAACTGTTTTTT; CDR3aa: CASSQELRATNEKLFF
d_gene: .; v_gene: TRBV10-1; j_gene: TRBJ2-1; abundance: .; CDR3nt: TGCGCCAGCAGTGATAGGCGGCCAGGGCTCAATGAGCAGTTCTTC; CDR3aa: CASSDRRPGLNEQFF
d_gene: TRBD1; v_gene: TRBV6-1; j_gene: TRBJ2-1; abundance: once; CDR3nt: TGTGCCAGCAGACGGACAGGGGTCAATGAGCAGTTCTTC; CDR3aa: CASRRTGVNEQFF
d_gene: .; v_gene: TRBV11-2; j_gene: TRBJ2-7; abundance: .; CDR3nt: TGTGCCAGCAGTCCGCGCGGGGACCCGTACGAGCAGTACTTC; CDR3aa: CASSPRGDPYEQYF
d_gene: .; v_gene: TRBV28; j_gene: TRBJ1-3; abundance: .; CDR3nt: TGTGCCAGCAGTCTACTCGATCGGAACACCATATATTTT; CDR3aa: CASSLLDRNTIYF
d_gene: .; v_gene: TRBV14; j_gene: TRBJ1-6; abundance: .; CDR3nt: TGTGCCAGCAGCGTACGAGCCGGGACTTCACCCCTCCACTTT; CDR3aa: CASSVRAGTSPLHF
d_gene: TRBD2; v_gene: TRBV7-9; j_gene: TRBJ2-5; abundance: .; CDR3nt: TGTGCCAGCAGCTTAGACGGGAGGGCCCTCTTTGAGACCCAGTACTTC; CDR3aa: CASSLDGRALFETQYF
d_gene: .; v_gene: TRBV28; j_gene: TRBJ1-6; abundance: once; CDR3nt: TGTGCCAGCACTCAATCGGAGGCCTATTCACCCCTCCACTTT; CDR3aa: CASTQSEAYSPLHF
d_gene: .; v_gene: TRBV10-3; j_gene: TRBJ1-2; abundance: .; CDR3nt: TGTGCCACCAACGTCGGGGCAATGGGGTCTAGGGGCTACACCTTC; CDR3aa: CATNVGAMGSRGYTF
d_gene: .; v_gene: TRBV29-1; j_gene: TRBJ1-1; abundance: once; CDR3nt: TGCAGCGTTAAAGAGAACACTGAAGCTTTCTTT; CDR3aa: CSVKENTEAFF
d_gene: TRBD1; v_gene: TRBV7-7; j_gene: TRBJ1-2; abundance: once; CDR3nt: TGTGCTAGCAGCCATGGACAGGGCATCGACTATGGCTACACCTTC; CDR3aa: CASSHGQGIDYGYTF
d_gene: TRBD1; v_gene: TRBV27; j_gene: TRBJ1-2; abundance: .; CDR3nt: TGTGCCAGCAGGACCAGGACAGGGGAGGGCTATGGCTACACCTTC; CDR3aa: CASRTRTGEGYGYTF
d_gene: .; v_gene: TRBV4-3; j_gene: TRBJ2-5; abundance: .; CDR3nt: TGCGCCAGCAGCCAAGATGGGGTGAGGGAGACGACCCAGTACTTC; CDR3aa: CASSQDGVRETTQYF
d_gene: .; v_gene: TRBV11-1; j_gene: TRBJ2-5; abundance: .; CDR3nt: TGTGCCAGCAGCCTAAGTGGAGAGACCCAGTACTTC; CDR3aa: CASSLSGETQYF
d_gene: .; v_gene: TRBV11-2; j_gene: TRBJ2-7; abundance: .; CDR3nt: TGTGCCAGCAGCTCCGGCAGGGGGGGGTACGAGCAGTACTTC; CDR3aa: CASSSGRGGYEQYF
d_gene: .; v_gene: TRBV5-1; j_gene: TRBJ1-2; abundance: few; CDR3nt: TGCGCCAGCAGCCCGGTTCGAGGCCAAGAGCGCTACACCTTC; CDR3aa: CASSPVRGQERYTF
d_gene: .; v_gene: TRBV5-1; j_gene: TRBJ1-1; abundance: .; CDR3nt: TGCGCCAGCAGCGGTAACACTGAAGCTTTCTTT; CDR3aa: CASSGNTEAFF
d_gene: TRBD1; v_gene: TRBV2; j_gene: TRBJ2-7; abundance: .; CDR3nt: TGTGCCAGCAGGGAGGACAGGGGGCGCAACTACGAGCAGTACTTC; CDR3aa: CASREDRGRNYEQYF
d_gene: .; v_gene: TRBV7-9; j_gene: TRBJ1-2; abundance: .; CDR3nt: TGTGCCAGCAGCTTAAACACAGGGACTGGCTACACCTTC; CDR3aa: CASSLNTGTGYTF
d_gene: .; v_gene: TRBV29-1; j_gene: TRBJ2-3; abundance: .; CDR3nt: TGCAGCTCGCCCGGCGGTGGCGGGACCGCAGATACGCAGTATTTT; CDR3aa: CSSPGGGGTADTQYF
d_gene: .; v_gene: TRBV9; j_gene: TRBJ1-1; abundance: few; CDR3nt: TGTGCCAGCAGCGCGACAGGACAGAACACTGAAGCTTTCTTT; CDR3aa: CASSATGQNTEAFF
d_gene: TRBD1; v_gene: TRBV5-6; j_gene: TRBJ1-6; abundance: many; CDR3nt: TGTGCCAGCAGCTTGGGGGGACAGTCATATAATTCACCCCTCCACTTT; CDR3aa: CASSLGGQSYNSPLHF
d_gene: .; v_gene: TRBV2; j_gene: TRBJ2-2; abundance: .; CDR3nt: TGTGCCAGCACTTCGAACAAGGGGTCGAACACCGGGGAGCTGTTTTTT; CDR3aa: CASTSNKGSNTGELFF
d_gene: TRBD1; v_gene: TRBV7-2; j_gene: TRBJ1-3; abundance: .; CDR3nt: TGTGCCAGCAGCCCGGACAGGGGGCGCACGGGAAACACCATATATTTT; CDR3aa: CASSPDRGRTGNTIYF
d_gene: .; v_gene: TRBV28; j_gene: TRBJ2-6; abundance: .; CDR3nt: TGTGCCAGCAGCACATATAGCAGGGGGGCTGGGGCCAACGTCCTGACTTTC; CDR3aa: CASSTYSRGAGANVLTF
d_gene: .; v_gene: TRBV6-6; j_gene: TRBJ2-7; abundance: .; CDR3nt: TGTGCCAGCAGCGACCCAGGGTCCCTAAGCTCCTACGAGCAGTACTTC; CDR3aa: CASSDPGSLSSYEQYF